The source of this T cell receptor beta chain is a study of siplizumab effects on memory and regulatory T cells. The assay covered some 98,000 TCR templates per sample. Sequencing used immunoSEQ multiplex PCR; TCRdb keeps in-frame clones, though not all of them. The sample shows around 95,000 clones, about nine tenths of them seen only once. The CDR3 has 16 residues. The germline V gene encodes CDR1 SGHTA and CDR2 FQGTGA. V dropped 0 bases and J dropped 10 bases, with 19 bases sitting between them. This clone was recorded only once. Its antigen remains unknown. Broader study findings: With siplizumab, mappable alloreactive CD4+ clones averaged approximately 70% Treg-derived, versus less than 35% in controls. Assignment of a naive or memory phenotype failed for roughly 75-97% of the proliferating CD4+ or CD8+ clones.

The receptor was derived from a human donor in good health. Sequenced input: CD4+ T cells sorted from blood. The V call is TRBV7-3, the J call TRBJ2-1; D is perhaps TRBD2 (6 bases). CDR3 in amino acids: CASSLTDPGLGVEQFF. CDR3 DNA sequence: TGTGCCAGCAGCTTAACCGATCCGGGACTCGGCGTAGAGCAGTTCTTC.